This T cell receptor (beta chain) was documented in a study of T-cell memory formation after mild COVID-19. Looking at the study overall: The study found TCR clusters largely donor specific.

Each CDR3 protein gets one entry after TCRdb re-called the 5' RACE reads with MiXCR. The sample contains fewer than 650,000 distinct CDR3 sequences, roughly 17% of which appear only once. Study-wide results and caveats: Pre-infection memory carried some responding clones, suggesting that cross-reactive memory joined. Mainly CM and EM harbored the contracting CD4+ clones; mainly EMRA harbored the CD8+ ones. Balance between CD4 and CD8 was seen in clones contracting day 15 to 85, and a CD4+ lean was seen in later expanders.

Between the trimmed V and J ends, which lost 3 bases and 2 bases, there was a span of 10 bases. From germline, CDR1 is SGHRS and CDR2 YFSETQ. The CDR3 has 14 amino acids. Details on this clonotype: Antigen specificity is unknown.

This rearrangement joins TRBV5-1 to TRBJ2-3; perhaps TRBD1 as D (5 bases). The source of this sequence is an adult woman who had mild COVID-19 (a few samples of this study predate the infection). Cell type and time point are not known. The specimen was PBMCs or a T cell subset sorted from them (not recorded which). The CDR3 spells CASSSDSYTDTQYF. For the CDR3, the DNA is TGCGCCAGCAGCTCAGACAGCTACACAGATACGCAGTATTTT.